Below, one TCR beta chain is given with its context. The entry originates in a study of STAT5B mutations in CD4+ large granular lymphocyte leukemia. Repertoires were generated with immunoSEQ multiplex PCR, while TCRdb's copy carries only in-frame clones and drops some. The data contain tens of thousands of clones, less than 85% of them singletons. CDR3 size: 13 residues. In germline, CDR1 is SGHNT, CDR2 YYREEE (reference sequence). The J segment lost 9 bases and the V segment lost 4 bases, leaving 7 bases of the junction unmatched. The V and J genes are TRBV5-4 and TRBJ2-1, with 7 bases matching TRBD1. The sequenced material came from CD4+ T cells from blood buffy coats. The receptor was isolated from a human donor in good health. CDR3 residues: CASSVKGASEQFF. In nucleotides, the CDR3 is TGTGCCAGCAGCGTAAAGGGGGCTAGTGAGCAGTTCTTC.